This T cell receptor beta chain was documented in a study of Tregs in tolerant kidney transplant recipients. The overall study: CD4+CD25+CD127- cells came from approximately three-day belatacept mixed lymphocyte reactions, some with approximately 5-day graft donor restimulation. Antibodies separated recipient from donor cells.

Findings of the study overall: This study did not directly address biological reproducibility. The most relevant donor-specific Treg TCRbeta repertoire apparently came from expansion with activated donor B cells.

Produced via immunoSEQ multiplex PCR; TCRdb's table is partial and in-frame only. The table records some 20,000 clones, about three fifths of them present only once. The ends were cut back, 5 bases at V and 4 bases at J, with 3 bases in the middle. Germline V gene lookup returns CDR1 MNHEY and CDR2 SVGAGI. The CDR3 covers 11 residues. As for this clone: Its cognate antigen is unknown.

This receptor was taken from a human donor in good health. Sequenced material: Tregs from blood cultured with allogeneic cells. The genes are TRBV6-5 and TRBJ1-3; D is ambiguous. CDR3 nucleotide sequence: TGTGCCAGCAGTCGGGGAAACACCATATATTTT. This codes for CASSRGNTIYF.